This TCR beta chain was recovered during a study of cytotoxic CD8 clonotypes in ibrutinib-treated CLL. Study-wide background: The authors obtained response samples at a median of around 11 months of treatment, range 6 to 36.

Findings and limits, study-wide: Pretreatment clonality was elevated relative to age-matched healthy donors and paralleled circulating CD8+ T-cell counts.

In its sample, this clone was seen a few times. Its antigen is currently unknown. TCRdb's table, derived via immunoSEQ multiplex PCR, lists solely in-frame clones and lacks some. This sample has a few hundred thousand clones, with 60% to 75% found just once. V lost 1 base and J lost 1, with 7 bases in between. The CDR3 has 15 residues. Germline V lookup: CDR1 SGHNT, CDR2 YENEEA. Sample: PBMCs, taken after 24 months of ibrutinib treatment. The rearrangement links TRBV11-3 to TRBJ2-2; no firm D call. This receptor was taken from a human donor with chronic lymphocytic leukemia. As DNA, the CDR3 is TGTGCCAGCAGCTTAGTGCGAGGGAACACCGGGGAGCTGTTTTTT. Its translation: CASSLVRGNTGELFF.